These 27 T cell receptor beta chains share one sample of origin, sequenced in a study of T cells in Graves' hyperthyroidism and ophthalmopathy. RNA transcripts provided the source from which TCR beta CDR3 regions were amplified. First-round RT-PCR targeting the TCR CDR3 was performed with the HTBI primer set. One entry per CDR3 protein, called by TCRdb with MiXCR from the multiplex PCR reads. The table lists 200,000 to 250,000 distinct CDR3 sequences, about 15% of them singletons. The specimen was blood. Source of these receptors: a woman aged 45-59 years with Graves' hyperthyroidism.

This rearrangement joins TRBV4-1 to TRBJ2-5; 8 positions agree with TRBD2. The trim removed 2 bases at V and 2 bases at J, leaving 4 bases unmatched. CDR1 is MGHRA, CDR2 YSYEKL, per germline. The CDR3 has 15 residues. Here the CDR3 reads CASSQHTSGQETQYF. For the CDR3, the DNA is TGCGCCAGCAGCCAACATACTAGCGGACAAGAGACCCAGTACTTC.

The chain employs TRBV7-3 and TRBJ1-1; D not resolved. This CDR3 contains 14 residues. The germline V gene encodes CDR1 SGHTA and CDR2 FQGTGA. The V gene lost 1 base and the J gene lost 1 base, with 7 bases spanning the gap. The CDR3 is CASSLIGRNTEAFF. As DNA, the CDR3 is TGTGCCAGCAGCTTAATTGGAAGGAACACTGAAGCTTTCTTT. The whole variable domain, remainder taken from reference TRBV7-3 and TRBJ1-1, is GAGVSQTPSNKVTEKGKYVELRCDPISGHTALYWYRQSLGQGPEFLIYFQGTGAADDSGLPNDRFFAVRPEGSVSTLKIQRTERGDSAVYLCASSLIGRNTEAFFGQGTRLTVV.

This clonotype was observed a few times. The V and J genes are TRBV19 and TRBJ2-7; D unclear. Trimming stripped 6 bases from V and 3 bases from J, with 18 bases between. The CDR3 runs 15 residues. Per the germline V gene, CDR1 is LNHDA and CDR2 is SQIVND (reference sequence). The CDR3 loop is CASRDQTAGDYEQYF. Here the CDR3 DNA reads TGTGCCAGTAGGGACCAGACGGCTGGGGACTACGAGCAGTACTTC.

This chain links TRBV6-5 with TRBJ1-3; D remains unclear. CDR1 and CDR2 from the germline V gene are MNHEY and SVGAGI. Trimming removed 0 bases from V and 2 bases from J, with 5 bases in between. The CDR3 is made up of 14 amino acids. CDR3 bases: TGTGCCAGCAGTTACTCATTGGCTGGAAACACCATATATTTT. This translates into CASSYSLAGNTIYF.

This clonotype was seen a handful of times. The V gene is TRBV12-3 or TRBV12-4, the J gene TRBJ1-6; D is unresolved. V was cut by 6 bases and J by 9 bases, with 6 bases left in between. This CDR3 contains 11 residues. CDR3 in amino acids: CASSTGSPLHF. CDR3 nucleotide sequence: TGTGCCAGCAGCACGGGTTCACCCCTCCACTTT.

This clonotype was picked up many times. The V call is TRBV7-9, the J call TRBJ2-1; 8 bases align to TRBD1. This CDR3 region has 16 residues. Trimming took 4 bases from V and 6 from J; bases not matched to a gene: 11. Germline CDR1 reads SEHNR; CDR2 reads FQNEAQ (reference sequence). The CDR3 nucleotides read TGTGCCAGCAGCTCCACGACAGGGGCGAGTCTCAATGAGCAGTTCTTC. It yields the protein CASSSTTGASLNEQFF.

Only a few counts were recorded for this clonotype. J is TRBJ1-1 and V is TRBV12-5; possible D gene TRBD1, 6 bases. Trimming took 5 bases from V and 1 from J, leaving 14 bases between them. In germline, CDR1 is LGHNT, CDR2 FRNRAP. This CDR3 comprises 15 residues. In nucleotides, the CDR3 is TGTGCTAGTGGTGCGAACAGGGTATCGAACACTGAAGCTTTCTTT. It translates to CASGANRVSNTEAFF.

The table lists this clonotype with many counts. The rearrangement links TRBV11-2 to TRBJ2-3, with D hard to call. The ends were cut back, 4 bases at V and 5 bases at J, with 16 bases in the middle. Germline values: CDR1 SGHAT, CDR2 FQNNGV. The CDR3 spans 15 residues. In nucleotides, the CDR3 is TGTGCCAGCAGCTACCGGCCCCCGCTGGGAGATACGCAGTATTTT. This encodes CASSYRPPLGDTQYF. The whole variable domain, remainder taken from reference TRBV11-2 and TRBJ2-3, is EAGVAQSPRYKIIEKRQSVAFWCNPISGHATLYWYQQILGQGPKLLIQFQNNGVVDDSQLPKDRFSAERLKGVDSTLKIQPAKLEDSAVYLCASSYRPPLGDTQYFGPGTRLTVL.

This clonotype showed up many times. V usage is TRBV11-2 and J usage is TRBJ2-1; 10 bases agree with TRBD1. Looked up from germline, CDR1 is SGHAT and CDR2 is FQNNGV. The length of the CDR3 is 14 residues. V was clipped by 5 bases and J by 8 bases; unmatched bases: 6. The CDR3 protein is CASSQDRGFHEQFF. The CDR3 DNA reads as TGTGCCAGCAGCCAGGACAGGGGGTTCCATGAGCAGTTCTTC. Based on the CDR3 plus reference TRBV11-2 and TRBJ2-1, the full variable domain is EAGVAQSPRYKIIEKRQSVAFWCNPISGHATLYWYQQILGQGPKLLIQFQNNGVVDDSQLPKDRFSAERLKGVDSTLKIQPAKLEDSAVYLCASSQDRGFHEQFFGPGTRLTVL.

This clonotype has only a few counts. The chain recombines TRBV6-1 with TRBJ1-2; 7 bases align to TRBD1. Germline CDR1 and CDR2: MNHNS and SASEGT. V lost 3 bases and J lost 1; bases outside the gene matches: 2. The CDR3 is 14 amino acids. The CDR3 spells CASSEDRINYGYTF. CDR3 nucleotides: TGTGCCAGCAGTGAGGACAGGATTAACTATGGCTACACCTTC.

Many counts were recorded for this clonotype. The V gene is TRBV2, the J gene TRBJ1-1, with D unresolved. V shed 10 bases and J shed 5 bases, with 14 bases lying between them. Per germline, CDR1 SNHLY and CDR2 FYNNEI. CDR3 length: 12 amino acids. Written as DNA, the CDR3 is TGTGCCACTTCTAAAGAAGCAACTGAAGCTTTCTTT. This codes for CATSKEATEAFF.

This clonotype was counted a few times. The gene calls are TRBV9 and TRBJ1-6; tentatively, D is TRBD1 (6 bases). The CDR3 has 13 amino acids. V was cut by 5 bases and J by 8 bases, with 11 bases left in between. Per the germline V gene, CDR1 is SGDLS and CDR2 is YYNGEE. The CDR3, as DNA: TGTGCCAGCAGTCAGGGGAATGATTCACCCCTCCACTTT. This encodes CASSQGNDSPLHF.

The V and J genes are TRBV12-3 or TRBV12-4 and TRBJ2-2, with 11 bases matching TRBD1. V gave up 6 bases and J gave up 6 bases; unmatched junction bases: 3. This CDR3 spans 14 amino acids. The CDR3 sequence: CASSSGQGAGELFF. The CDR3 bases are TGTGCCAGCAGCTCGGGACAGGGGGCCGGGGAGCTGTTTTTT.

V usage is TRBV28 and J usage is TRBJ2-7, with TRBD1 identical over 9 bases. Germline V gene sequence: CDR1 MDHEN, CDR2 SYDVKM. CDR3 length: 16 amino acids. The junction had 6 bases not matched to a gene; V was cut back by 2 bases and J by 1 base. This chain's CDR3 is CASSLGVGTGSYEQYF. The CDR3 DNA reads TGTGCCAGCAGTTTAGGGGTTGGGACAGGGTCCTACGAGCAGTACTTC.

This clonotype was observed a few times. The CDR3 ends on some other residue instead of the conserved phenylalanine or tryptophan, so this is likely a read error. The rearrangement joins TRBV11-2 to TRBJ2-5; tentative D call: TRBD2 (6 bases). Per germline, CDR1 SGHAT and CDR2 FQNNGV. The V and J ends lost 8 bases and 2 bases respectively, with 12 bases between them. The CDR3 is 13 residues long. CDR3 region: CASGGSWQETQYL. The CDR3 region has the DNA TGTGCCAGCGGGGGGTCTTGGCAAGAGACCCAGTACCTC.

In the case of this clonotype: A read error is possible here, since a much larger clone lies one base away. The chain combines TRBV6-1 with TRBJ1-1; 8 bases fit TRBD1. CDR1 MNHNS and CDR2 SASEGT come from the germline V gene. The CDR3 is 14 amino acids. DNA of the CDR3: TGTGCCAGCAGTGGGACAGGGTGGGACACTGGAGCTTTCTTT. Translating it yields CASSGTGWDTGAFF.

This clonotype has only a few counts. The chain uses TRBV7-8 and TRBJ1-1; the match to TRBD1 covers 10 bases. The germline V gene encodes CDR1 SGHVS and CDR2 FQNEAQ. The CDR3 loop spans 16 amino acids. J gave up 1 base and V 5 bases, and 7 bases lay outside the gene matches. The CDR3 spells CASSRSDRGRNTEAFF. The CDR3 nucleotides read TGTGCCAGCAGCCGATCGGACAGGGGGAGGAACACTGAAGCTTTCTTT.

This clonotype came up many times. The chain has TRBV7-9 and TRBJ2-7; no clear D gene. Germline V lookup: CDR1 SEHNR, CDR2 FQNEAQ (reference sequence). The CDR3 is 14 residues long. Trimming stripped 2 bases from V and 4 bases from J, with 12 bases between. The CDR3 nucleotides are TGTGCCAGCAGCTTATGGCCAGCAACTTACGAGCAGTACTTC. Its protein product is CASSLWPATYEQYF.

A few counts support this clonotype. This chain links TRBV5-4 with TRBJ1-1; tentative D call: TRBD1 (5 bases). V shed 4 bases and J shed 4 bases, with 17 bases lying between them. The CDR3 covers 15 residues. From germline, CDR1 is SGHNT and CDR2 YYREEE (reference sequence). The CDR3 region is CASSPAPRGGTEAFF. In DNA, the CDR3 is TGTGCCAGCAGCCCCGCTCCCCGCGGGGGCACTGAAGCTTTCTTT.

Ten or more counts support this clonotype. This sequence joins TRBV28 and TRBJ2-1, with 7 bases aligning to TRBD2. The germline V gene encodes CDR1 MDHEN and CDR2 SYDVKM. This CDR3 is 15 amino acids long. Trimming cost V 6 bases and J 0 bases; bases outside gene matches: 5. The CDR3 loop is CASRGGGGSYNEQFF. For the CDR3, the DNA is TGTGCCAGCAGGGGGGGGGGGGGCTCCTACAATGAGCAGTTCTTC.

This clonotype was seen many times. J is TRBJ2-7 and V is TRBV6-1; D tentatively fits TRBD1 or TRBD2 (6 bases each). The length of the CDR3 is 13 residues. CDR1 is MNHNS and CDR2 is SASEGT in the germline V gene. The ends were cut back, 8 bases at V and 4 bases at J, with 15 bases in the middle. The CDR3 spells CASGPGAGYEQYF. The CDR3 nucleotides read TGTGCCAGCGGACCAGGGGCGGGATACGAGCAGTACTTC.

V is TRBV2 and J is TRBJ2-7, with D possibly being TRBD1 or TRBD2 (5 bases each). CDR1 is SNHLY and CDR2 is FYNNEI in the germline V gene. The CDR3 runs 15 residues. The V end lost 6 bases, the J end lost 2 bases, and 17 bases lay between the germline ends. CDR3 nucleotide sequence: TGTGCCAGCAGCTTAGGGGTTAGCGCGACCTACGAGCAGTACTTC. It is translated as CASSLGVSATYEQYF. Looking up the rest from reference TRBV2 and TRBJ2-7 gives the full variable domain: EPEVTQTPSHQVTQMGQEVILRCVPISNHLYFYWYRQILGQKVEFLVSFYNNEISEKSEIFDDQFSVERPDGSNFTLKIRSTKLEDSAMYFCASSLGVSATYEQYFGPGTRLTVT.

The CDR3 is CASSVSGGSFNEQYF. In DNA form, the CDR3 reads TGCGCCAGCAGCGTTAGTGGCGGGAGCTTCAACGAGCAGTACTTC. The chain has TRBV5-1 and TRBJ2-7; the match to TRBD2 covers 7 bases. Germline CDR1 and CDR2: SGHRS and YFSETQ. The CDR3 loop spans 15 amino acids. V lost 4 bases to trimming and J lost 5 bases; unmatched junction nucleotides: 12.

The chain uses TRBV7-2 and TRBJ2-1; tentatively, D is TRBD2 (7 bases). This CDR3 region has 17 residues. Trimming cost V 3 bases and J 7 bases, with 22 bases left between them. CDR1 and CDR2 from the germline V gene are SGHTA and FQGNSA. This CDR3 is CASSFPPWGRELNEQFF. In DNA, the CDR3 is TGTGCCAGCAGCTTCCCCCCCTGGGGGCGGGAGCTGAATGAGCAGTTCTTC.

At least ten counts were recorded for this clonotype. CDR3 amino acids: CSARLSGRVGTDTQYF. CDR3 nucleotide sequence: TGCAGTGCTAGGCTTAGCGGGAGGGTGGGTACAGATACGCAGTATTTT. The V and J genes are TRBV20-1 and TRBJ2-3; 11 bases are shared with TRBD2. Trimming cost V 3 bases and J 3 bases; bases outside gene matches: 8. There are 16 residues in the CDR3. CDR1 DFQATT and CDR2 SNEGSKA come from the germline V gene (reference sequence).

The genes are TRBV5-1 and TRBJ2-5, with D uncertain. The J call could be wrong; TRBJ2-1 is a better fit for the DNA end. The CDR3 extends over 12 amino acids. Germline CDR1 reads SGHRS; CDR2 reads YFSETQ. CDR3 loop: CASSLIEETQFF. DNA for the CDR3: TGCGCCAGCAGCCTAATAGAAGAGACCCAGTTCTTC.

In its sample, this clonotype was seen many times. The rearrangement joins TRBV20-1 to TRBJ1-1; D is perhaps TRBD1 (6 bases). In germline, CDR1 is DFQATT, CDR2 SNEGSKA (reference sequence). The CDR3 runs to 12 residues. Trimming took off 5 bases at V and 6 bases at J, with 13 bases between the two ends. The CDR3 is CSALRDIAEAFF. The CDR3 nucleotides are TGCAGTGCTCTCCGGGACATTGCTGAAGCTTTCTTT.